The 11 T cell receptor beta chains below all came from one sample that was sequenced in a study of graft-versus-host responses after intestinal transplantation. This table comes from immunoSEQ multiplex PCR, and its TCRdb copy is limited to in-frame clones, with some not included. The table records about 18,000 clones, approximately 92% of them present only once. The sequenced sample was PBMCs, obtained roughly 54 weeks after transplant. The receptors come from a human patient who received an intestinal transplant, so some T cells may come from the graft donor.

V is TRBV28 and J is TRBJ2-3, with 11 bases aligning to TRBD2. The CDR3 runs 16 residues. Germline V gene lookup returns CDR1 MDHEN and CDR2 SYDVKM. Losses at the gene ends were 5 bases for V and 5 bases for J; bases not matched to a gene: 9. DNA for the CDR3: TGTGCCAGCAGTACGCTGACTAGCGGGATGTTAGATACGCAGTATTTT. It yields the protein CASSTLTSGMLDTQYF.

DNA for the CDR3: TGTGCTAGTGGGTCGTCCCTCCCCGGGGGTGGCCAAGAGACCCAGTACTTC. It codes for CASGSSLPGGGQETQYF. The chain is built from TRBV12-5 and TRBJ2-5; possibly TRBD2 for D (6 bases). Germline assignment: CDR1 LGHNT and CDR2 FRNRAP. V shed 6 bases and J shed 1 base, with 21 bases lying between them. This CDR3 spans 17 amino acids. The full variable domain, in which reference TRBV12-5 and TRBJ2-5 provide the parts outside the CDR3, is DARVTQTPRHKVTEMGQEVTMRCQPILGHNTVFWYRQTMMQGLELLAYFRNRAPLDDSGMPKDRFSAEMPDATLATLKIQPSEPRDSAVYFCASGSSLPGGGQETQYFGPGTRLLVL.

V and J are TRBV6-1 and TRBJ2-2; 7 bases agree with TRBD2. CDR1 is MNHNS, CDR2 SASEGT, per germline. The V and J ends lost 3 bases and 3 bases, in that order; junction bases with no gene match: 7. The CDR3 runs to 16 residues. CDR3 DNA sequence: TGTGCCAGCAGTGATCCTATCCGGGAGGACACCGGGGAGCTGTTTTTT. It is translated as CASSDPIREDTGELFF.

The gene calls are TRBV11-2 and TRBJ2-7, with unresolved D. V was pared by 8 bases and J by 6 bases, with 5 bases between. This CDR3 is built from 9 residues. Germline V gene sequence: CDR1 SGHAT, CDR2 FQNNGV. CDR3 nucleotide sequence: TGTGCCAGCGGGCCCGAGCAGTACTTC. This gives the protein CASGPEQYF.

For the CDR3, the DNA is TGTGCCAGCAGCTCCTTCCCGGGGGGGCCTGCAGATACGCAGTATTTT. It yields the protein CASSSFPGGPADTQYF. The rearrangement uses TRBV11-2 and TRBJ2-3; 8 bases agree with TRBD2. This CDR3 spans 16 amino acids. V shed 4 bases, J shed 4 bases, and the junction held 10 bases outside the gene matches. Per the germline V gene, CDR1 is SGHAT and CDR2 is FQNNGV.

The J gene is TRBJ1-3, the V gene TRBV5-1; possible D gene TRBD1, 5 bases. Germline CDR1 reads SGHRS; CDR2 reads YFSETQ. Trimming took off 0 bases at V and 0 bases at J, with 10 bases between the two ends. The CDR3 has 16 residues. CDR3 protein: CASSLERQGSGNTIYF. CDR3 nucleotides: TGCGCCAGCAGCTTGGAGCGGCAGGGCTCTGGAAACACCATATATTTT.

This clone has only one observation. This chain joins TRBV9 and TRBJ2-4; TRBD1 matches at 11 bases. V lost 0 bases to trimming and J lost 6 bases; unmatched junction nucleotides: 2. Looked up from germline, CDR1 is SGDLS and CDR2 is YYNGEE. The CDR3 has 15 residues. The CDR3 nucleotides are TGTGCCAGCAGCGTAGCCGGGACAGGGGGAAACATTCAGTACTTC. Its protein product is CASSVAGTGGNIQYF.

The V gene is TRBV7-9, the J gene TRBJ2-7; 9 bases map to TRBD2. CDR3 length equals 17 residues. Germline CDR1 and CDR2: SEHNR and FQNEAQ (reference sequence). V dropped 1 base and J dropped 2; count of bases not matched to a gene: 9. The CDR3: CASSLGVGGRAPYEQYF. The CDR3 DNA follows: TGTGCCAGCAGCTTAGGAGTCGGCGGGAGGGCCCCCTACGAGCAGTACTTC.

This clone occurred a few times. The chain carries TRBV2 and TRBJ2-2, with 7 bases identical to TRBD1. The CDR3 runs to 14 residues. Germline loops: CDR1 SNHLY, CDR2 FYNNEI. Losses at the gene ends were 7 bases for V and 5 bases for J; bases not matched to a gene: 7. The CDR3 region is CASTLKTGTGELFF. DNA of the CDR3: TGTGCCAGCACCTTAAAGACAGGGACCGGGGAGCTGTTTTTT. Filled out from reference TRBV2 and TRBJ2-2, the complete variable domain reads EPEVTQTPSHQVTQMGQEVILRCVPISNHLYFYWYRQILGQKVEFLVSFYNNEISEKSEIFDDQFSVERPDGSNFTLKIRSTKLEDSAMYFCASTLKTGTGELFFGEGSRLTVL.

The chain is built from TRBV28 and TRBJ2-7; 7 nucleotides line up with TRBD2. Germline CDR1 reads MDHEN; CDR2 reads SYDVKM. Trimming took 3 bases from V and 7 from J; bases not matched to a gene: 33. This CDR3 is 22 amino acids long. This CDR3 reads CASSFGVGLEGLRSRRQTEQYF. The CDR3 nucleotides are TGTGCCAGCAGTTTCGGCGTAGGACTAGAGGGCCTACGGAGCAGACGCCAGACAGAGCAGTACTTC.

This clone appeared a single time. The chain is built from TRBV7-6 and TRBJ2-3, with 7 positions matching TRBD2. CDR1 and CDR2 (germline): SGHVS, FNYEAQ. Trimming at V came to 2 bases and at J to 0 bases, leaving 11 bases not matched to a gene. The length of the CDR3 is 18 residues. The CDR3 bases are TGTGCCAGCAGCTTAATGTACGGCGGGGGAGCTAGCACAGATACGCAGTATTTT. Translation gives CASSLMYGGGASTDTQYF.